This T cell receptor beta chain stems from a study of blood T cell repertoires in COVID-19. Study context: The samples span acute and convalescent COVID-19 from the United States, Italy and Spain.

This clone appeared a single time. The CDR3 sequence is 17 residues long. Trimming removed 5 bases from V and 10 bases from J; junction bases left unmatched: 11. Germline V lookup: CDR1 LGHDT, CDR2 YNNKEL (reference sequence). In the original processing: Reference gene primer amplification in the assay estimated nucleated cell counts. Generated by immunoSEQ multiplex PCR, the TCRdb table keeps only in-frame clones and is missing some. V and J calls and clone size are given by that table; D and trimming were obtained from the DNA. The table shows around 270,000 clones, with about 86% occurring only once.

The sequencing sample was made of peripheral blood. The sequence was collected from a man in his thirties or forties with active or convalescent COVID-19. This sequence joins TRBV3-1 (or the pseudogene TRBV3-2) and TRBJ2-1, with 16 nucleotides matching TRBD2. This chain's CDR3 is CASSYTAGTSGGAEQFF. The CDR3 coding sequence is TGTGCCAGCAGCTATACCGCCGGGACTAGCGGGGGGGCCGAGCAGTTCTTC.